This T cell receptor (beta chain) was sequenced during a study of cytomegalovirus exposure and HLA in healthy donors. 60 Vbeta and 13 Jbeta primers were used in PCR. Libraries were prepared by immunoSEQ multiplex PCR; TCRdb keeps only in-frame clonotypes and omits some of them. Of roughly 100,000 clones in the sample, around 76% are singletons; the top ten hold 10%. In germline, CDR1 is SGHDT, CDR2 YYEEEE. V lost 5 bases and J lost 5; bases outside the gene matches: 7. The CDR3 is 16 amino acids. The chain employs TRBV5-6 and TRBJ2-3; 14 nucleotides agree with TRBD2. The TCR originated in a woman in her late teens or twenties in good health and CMV-seropositive. The sequenced material came from PBMCs. The CDR3 DNA sequence: TGTGCCAGCAGGCCAAGACTAGCGGGGGGGGTAGATACGCAGTATTTT. Encoded protein: CASRPRLAGGVDTQYF.